The clone carrying this T cell receptor (beta chain) appeared a single time. Its antigen is undetermined. Per germline, CDR1 SGHVS and CDR2 FNYEAQ. V lost 2 bases and J 4 bases, leaving 17 bases between the germline ends. The length of the CDR3 is 16 residues. The record originates from a study of cytomegalovirus exposure and HLA in healthy donors. Overall study results and limits: Cytomegalovirus status, reportedly, was diagnosed with high specificity and sensitivity by the classifier. Subsequent analysis showed first-cohort TCR clusters tending to co-occur in over a hundred validation repertoires.

Generated by immunoSEQ multiplex PCR, the TCRdb table keeps only in-frame clones and is missing some. This sample has roughly 70,000 clones, with roughly 95% found just once. An approximately 130-subject validation cohort, separate from the 666-subject first cohort, supplied the donors. The specimen was PBMCs. This TCR came from a woman between 18 and 29 years old in good health and CMV-seropositive. The chain carries TRBV7-6 and TRBJ2-5; D is unclear. CDR3 in amino acids: CASSLNAAYGVETQYF. In nucleotides, the CDR3 is TGTGCCAGCAGCTTAAATGCCGCCTACGGAGTAGAGACCCAGTACTTC.